The 5 T cell receptor beta chains presented below share a single source sample, sequenced in a study of T cell repertoires in cytomegalovirus infection. From the reads, TCRdb called clonotypes with MiXCR, one entry per CDR3 protein. The sample carries approximately 270,000 distinct CDR3 sequences, around 20% recorded once. No antigens are known for them. Here the sequenced sample was cultured PBMCs, taken from culture after CMV antigen stimulation. The receptors were sampled from a human donor in good health (CMV status not recorded). Some clones in this sample may be carry-over from other donors' samples.

The V call is TRBV7-9, the J call TRBJ1-2, with a possible D match to TRBD1 (5 bases). V was shortened by 5 bases and J by 4 bases, with 17 bases between the two germline ends. Germline lookup yields CDR1 SEHNR and CDR2 FQNEAQ (reference sequence). CDR3 length: 15 amino acids. The chain's CDR3 is CASSPLFRQFYGYTF. The DNA of the CDR3 is TGTGCCAGCAGCCCGCTTTTTAGACAGTTCTATGGCTACACCTTC.

This clonotype was observed a handful of times. The chain employs TRBV7-2 and TRBJ2-1, with D possibly called TRBD1 or TRBD2 (5 bases each). Germline V gene data show CDR1 as SGHTA and CDR2 as FQGNSA. V gave up 3 bases and J gave up 3 bases, with 18 bases separating them. CDR3 length: 17 amino acids. CDR3 loop: CASSFEGTPMIYNEQFF. CDR3 in DNA: TGTGCCAGCAGCTTTGAGGGGACCCCTATGATCTACAATGAGCAGTTCTTC.

This clonotype was counted ten times or more. The chain is built from TRBV11-2 and TRBJ2-5; D remains unclear. This CDR3 comprises 12 residues. Germline-derived CDR1 and CDR2 are SGHAT and FQNNGV. Between the trimmed V and J ends, which lost 1 base and 5 bases, there was a span of 5 bases. The chain's CDR3 is CASSLVWETQYF. DNA of the CDR3: TGTGCCAGCAGCTTAGTTTGGGAGACCCAGTACTTC.

This clonotype came up a few times. V usage is TRBV15 and J usage is TRBJ1-5; perhaps TRBD1 as D (6 bases). Germline CDR1 is LNHNV and CDR2 is YYDKDF (reference sequence). Trimming stripped 3 bases from V and 2 bases from J, with 14 bases between. This CDR3 spans 16 amino acids. The CDR3, as DNA: TGTGCCACCAGCAGGGGCGACAGGTTCGGCAATCAGCCCCAGCATTTT. It yields the protein CATSRGDRFGNQPQHF.

V gene TRBV10-3 combines with J gene TRBJ2-4; possible D gene TRBD2, 6 bases. The CDR3 runs to 15 residues. V lost 0 bases and J 5 bases, leaving 11 bases between the germline ends. CDR1 ENHRY and CDR2 SYGVKD come from the germline V gene. The CDR3 loop reads CAISESGDFQNIQYF. As DNA, the CDR3 is TGTGCCATCAGTGAGTCTGGGGACTTTCAAAACATTCAGTACTTC.